The rows below give T cell receptor beta chains drawn from one sample of a study of blood T cells in healthy people across ages. TCRdb fed the 5' RACE reads into MiXCR, producing one record per CDR3 protein. The top ten hold approximately 15% of the sample, which has around 870,000 distinct CDR3 sequences, more than 25% seen once. Sequencing was done on a sample of blood. The receptors were gathered from a woman over 75 in good health. Each CDR3 is given with its conserved first and last residue. The D gene is left open where the match is weak. The size field is filled for only some rows; it gives once, few, many or a size class.

v_gene	abundance	j_gene	d_gene	CDR3aa	CDR3nt
TRBV6-2/TRBV6-3	.	TRBJ1-1	.	CASSYSGRANTEAFF	TGTGCCAGCAGTTACTCCGGCAGGGCGAACACTGAAGCTTTCTTT
TRBV7-9	.	TRBJ1-6	.	CASSLAGRSSYNSPLHF	TGTGCCAGCAGCCTAGCCGGGCGGAGCTCCTATAATTCACCCCTCCACTTT
TRBV7-2	many	TRBJ1-1	.	CASSLRGPMNTEAFF	TGTGCCAGCAGCTTACGGGGCCCCATGAACACTGAAGCTTTCTTT
TRBV14	many	TRBJ2-1	.	CASSEGARVGNNEQFF	TGTGCCAGCAGCGAAGGGGCGCGGGTGGGGAACAATGAGCAGTTCTTC
TRBV3-1	.	TRBJ2-5	.	CASSPALLEQETQYF	TGTGCCAGCAGCCCGGCCTTATTGGAACAAGAGACCCAGTACTTC
TRBV10-2	many	TRBJ2-4	.	CASQILAKNIQYF	TGCGCCAGCCAAATCCTAGCCAAAAACATTCAGTACTTC
TRBV7-9	.	TRBJ1-5	TRBD1	CASSSTGGGGNQPQHF	TGTGCCAGCAGCAGTACAGGGGGCGGTGGCAATCAGCCCCAGCATTTT
TRBV10-3	many	TRBJ2-7	TRBD1	CAISGTGAYEQYF	TGTGCCATCAGCGGGACAGGGGCCTACGAGCAGTACTTC
TRBV14	.	TRBJ2-4	.	CASSQGRVKGTLAKNIQYF	TGTGCCAGCAGCCAAGGGCGGGTCAAGGGAACCTTAGCCAAAAACATTCAGTACTTC
TRBV6-2/TRBV6-3	many	TRBJ2-1	.	CASMMTESYNEQFF	TGTGCCAGCATGATGACAGAATCCTACAATGAGCAGTTCTTC
TRBV6-5	few	TRBJ1-1	.	CASSIQGLTEAFF	TGTGCCAGCAGTATACAGGGTCTCACTGAAGCTTTCTTT
TRBV18	few	TRBJ2-3	.	CASSPNSGGDTQYF	TGTGCCAGCTCACCGAATAGCGGAGGAGATACGCAGTATTTT
TRBV6-6	many	TRBJ2-3	.	CASSYSGLNTDTQYF	TGTGCCAGCAGTTACTCGGGGCTTAACACAGATACGCAGTATTTT
TRBV5-1	few	TRBJ1-2	.	CASSFGQPLYLTNYGYTF	TGCGCCAGCAGCTTTGGACAGCCCTTATACTTAACTAACTATGGCTACACCTTC
TRBV5-1	.	TRBJ2-7	.	CSSGKAGNSGYEQYF	TGCTCCAGCGGAAAAGCAGGGAATTCGGGCTACGAGCAGTACTTT
TRBV7-8	.	TRBJ2-4	.	CASSLVRGPYERYF	TGTGCCAGCAGCTTAGTCAGGGGCCCCTACGAGCGGTACTTC
TRBV7-2	many	TRBJ1-6	.	CASSTPRTAPSSYNSPLHF	TGTGCCAGCAGCACTCCTAGGACAGCGCCAAGCTCCTATAATTCACCCCTCCACTTT
TRBV5-1	.	TRBJ1-1	.	CASSPGKGVLVTEAFF	TGCGCCAGCAGCCCTGGAAAAGGGGTGTTGGTCACTGAAGCTTTCTTT